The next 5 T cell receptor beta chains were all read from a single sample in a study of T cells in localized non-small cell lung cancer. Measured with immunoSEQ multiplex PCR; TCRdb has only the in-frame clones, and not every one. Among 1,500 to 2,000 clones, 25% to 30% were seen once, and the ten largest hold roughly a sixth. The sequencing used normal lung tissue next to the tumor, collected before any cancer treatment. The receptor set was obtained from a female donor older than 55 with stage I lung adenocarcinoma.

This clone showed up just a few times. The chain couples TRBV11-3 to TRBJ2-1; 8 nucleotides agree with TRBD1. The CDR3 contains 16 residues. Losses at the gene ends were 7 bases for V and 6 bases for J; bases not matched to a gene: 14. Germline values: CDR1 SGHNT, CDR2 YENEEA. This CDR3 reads CASTLGQVISSNEQFF. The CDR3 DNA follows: TGTGCCAGCACCTTGGGACAGGTCATTAGCAGCAATGAGCAGTTCTTC.

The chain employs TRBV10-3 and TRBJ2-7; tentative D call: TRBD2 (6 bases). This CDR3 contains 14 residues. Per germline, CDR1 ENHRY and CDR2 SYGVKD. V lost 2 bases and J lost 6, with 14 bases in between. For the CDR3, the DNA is TGTGCCATCAGTGAGACGGGAGCCGCGAGCGAGCAGTACTTC. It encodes CAISETGAASEQYF.

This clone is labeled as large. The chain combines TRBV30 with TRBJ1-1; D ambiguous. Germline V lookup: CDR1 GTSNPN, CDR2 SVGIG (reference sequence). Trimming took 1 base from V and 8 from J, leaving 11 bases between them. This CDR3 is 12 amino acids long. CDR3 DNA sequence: TGTGCCTGGAGTGGGGAGAGTCACGAAGCTTTCTTT. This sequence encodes CAWSGESHEAFF.

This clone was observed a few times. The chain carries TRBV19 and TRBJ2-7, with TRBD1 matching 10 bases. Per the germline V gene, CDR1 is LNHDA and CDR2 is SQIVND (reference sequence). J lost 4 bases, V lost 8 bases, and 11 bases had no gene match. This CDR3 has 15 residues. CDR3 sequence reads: CASGKGQGSRYEQYF. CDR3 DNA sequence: TGTGCCAGTGGAAAGGGACAGGGGAGTAGATACGAGCAGTACTTC.

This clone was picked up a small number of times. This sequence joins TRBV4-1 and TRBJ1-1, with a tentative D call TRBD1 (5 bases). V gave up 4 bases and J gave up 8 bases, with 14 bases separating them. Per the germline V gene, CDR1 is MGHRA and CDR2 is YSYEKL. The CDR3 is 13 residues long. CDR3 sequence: CASSRAGTQEAFF. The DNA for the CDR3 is TGCGCCAGCAGCCGGGCCGGGACTCAAGAAGCTTTCTTT.